A selection of T cell receptor beta chains follows, all from one sample in a study of T-cell memory formation after mild COVID-19. TCRdb reanalysed the 5' RACE reads using MiXCR and keeps one entry per CDR3 protein. The top ten clones hold about 22% of a sample with 300,000 to 350,000 distinct CDR3 sequences, over 10% of them seen once. Specimen: PBMCs or a T cell subset sorted from them (not recorded which). The receptor source for this set is a man aged 18 to 30 who had mild COVID-19 (a few samples of this study predate the infection). Cell type and time point are not known. The CDR3 runs from the conserved cysteine through the conserved F or W. Fields, in order: clone size, V gene, J gene, D gene, CDR3 length, CDR3 protein, CDR3 DNA. The D gene is left open where the match is weak. Expanded clones get a size class; other rows say once, few or many, or leave the size out.

clone size: .
V gene: TRBV20-1
J gene: TRBJ2-1
D gene: .
CDR3 length: 15
CDR3 protein: CSALGGISLYNEQFF
CDR3 DNA: TGCAGTGCTCTGGGGGGCATCTCACTCTACAATGAGCAGTTCTTC

clone size: .
V gene: TRBV7-9
J gene: TRBJ2-1
D gene: .
CDR3 length: 14
CDR3 protein: CASTQLGLTIEQFF
CDR3 DNA: TGTGCCAGCACCCAGTTGGGGTTAACAATTGAGCAGTTCTTC

clone size: .
V gene: TRBV28
J gene: TRBJ1-2
D gene: TRBD1
CDR3 length: 14
CDR3 protein: CASSSLGTAYGYTF
CDR3 DNA: TGTGCCAGCAGTTCACTCGGGACAGCCTATGGCTACACCTTC

clone size: few
V gene: TRBV11-3
J gene: TRBJ2-2
D gene: .
CDR3 length: 15
CDR3 protein: CASSRDRNTGELFFF
CDR3 DNA: .

clone size: few
V gene: TRBV7-2
J gene: TRBJ2-5
D gene: .
CDR3 length: 20
CDR3 protein: CASSFFLHSGTPSWGETQYF
CDR3 DNA: TGTGCCAGCAGCTTTTTTCTTCACTCCGGGACTCCATCTTGGGGAGAGACCCAGTACTTC

clone size: many
V gene: TRBV7-8
J gene: TRBJ2-3
D gene: .
CDR3 length: 17
CDR3 protein: CASNPRAPRRGIDTQYF
CDR3 DNA: TGTGCCAGCAACCCCCGTGCCCCCCGGCGGGGTATAGATACGCAGTATTTT

clone size: .
V gene: TRBV10-3
J gene: TRBJ1-1
D gene: .
CDR3 length: 14
CDR3 protein: CAISERGQGTEAFF
CDR3 DNA: TGTGCCATCAGTGAGCGGGGGCAAGGCACTGAAGCTTTCTTT

clone size: .
V gene: TRBV11-2
J gene: TRBJ1-1
D gene: .
CDR3 length: 17
CDR3 protein: CASSFGLRRARYAEAFF
CDR3 DNA: TGTGCCAGCAGCTTCGGGCTGCGGAGGGCACGGTACGCTGAAGCTTTCTTT

clone size: .
V gene: TRBV6-6
J gene: TRBJ2-5
D gene: .
CDR3 length: 14
CDR3 protein: CASSYRGGGETQYF
CDR3 DNA: TGTGCCAGCAGTTACCGCGGGGGCGGTGAGACCCAGTACTTC

clone size: .
V gene: TRBV4-2
J gene: TRBJ2-1
D gene: .
CDR3 length: 13
CDR3 protein: CASSRPLLNEQFF
CDR3 DNA: TGTGCCAGCAGCCGCCCACTCCTCAATGAGCAGTTCTTC

clone size: .
V gene: TRBV2
J gene: TRBJ2-5
D gene: .
CDR3 length: 13
CDR3 protein: CASSEARQGTQYF
CDR3 DNA: TGTGCCAGCAGTGAAGCCAGGCAGGGGACCCAGTACTTC

clone size: .
V gene: TRBV7-8
J gene: TRBJ2-3
D gene: TRBD2
CDR3 length: 16
CDR3 protein: CASSLRTRTLTDTQYF
CDR3 DNA: TGTGCCAGCAGCTTAAGGACTAGGACCCTCACAGATACGCAGTATTTT

clone size: .
V gene: TRBV7-6
J gene: TRBJ1-1
D gene: TRBD1
CDR3 length: 15
CDR3 protein: CASSLAGQGAGEAFF
CDR3 DNA: TGTGCCAGCAGCTTAGCGGGGCAGGGGGCAGGTGAAGCTTTCTTT

clone size: few
V gene: TRBV7-9
J gene: TRBJ2-1
D gene: .
CDR3 length: 13
CDR3 protein: CASSFAEGNEQFF
CDR3 DNA: TGTGCCAGCAGCTTCGCCGAGGGCAATGAGCAGTTCTTC

clone size: many
V gene: TRBV4-1
J gene: TRBJ2-3
D gene: TRBD2
CDR3 length: 16
CDR3 protein: CASSQGQRGVGDTQYF
CDR3 DNA: TGCGCCAGCAGCCAGGGGCAGCGGGGGGTTGGAGATACGCAGTATTTT

clone size: .
V gene: TRBV12-3/TRBV12-4
J gene: TRBJ2-3
D gene: .
CDR3 length: 16
CDR3 protein: CASSLFGGGLPDTQYF
CDR3 DNA: TGTGCCAGCAGCCTCTTTGGGGGGGGCCTGCCAGATACGCAGTATTTT

clone size: few
V gene: TRBV7-9
J gene: TRBJ2-1
D gene: .
CDR3 length: 16
CDR3 protein: CASSSPPSDGDNEQFF
CDR3 DNA: TGTGCCAGCAGCTCCCCTCCCTCGGACGGGGACAATGAGCAGTTCTTC

clone size: many
V gene: TRBV20-1
J gene: TRBJ2-1
D gene: .
CDR3 length: 12
CDR3 protein: CSASHPGPEQFF
CDR3 DNA: TGCAGTGCTAGCCACCCCGGACCGGAGCAGTTCTTC

clone size: .
V gene: TRBV5-6
J gene: TRBJ2-1
D gene: TRBD1
CDR3 length: 15
CDR3 protein: CASSLDRGFIGEQFF
CDR3 DNA: TGTGCCAGCAGCTTGGACAGGGGCTTTATAGGTGAGCAGTTCTTC

clone size: once
V gene: TRBV7-9
J gene: TRBJ1-1
D gene: .
CDR3 length: 13
CDR3 protein: CASCPGGDTEAFF
CDR3 DNA: TGTGCCAGCTGCCCCGGGGGCGACACTGAAGCTTTCTTT

clone size: .
V gene: TRBV7-3
J gene: TRBJ2-1
D gene: TRBD2
CDR3 length: 16
CDR3 protein: CASSLFSGGDYNEQFF
CDR3 DNA: TGTGCCAGCAGCTTATTTAGCGGGGGGGATTACAATGAGCAGTTCTTC

clone size: .
V gene: TRBV11-2
J gene: TRBJ2-3
D gene: TRBD2
CDR3 length: 16
CDR3 protein: CARSVSGGVTTDTQYF
CDR3 DNA: TGTGCCAGAAGCGTTAGCGGGGGGGTCACAACAGATACGCAGTATTTT

clone size: .
V gene: TRBV7-9
J gene: TRBJ1-4
D gene: TRBD1
CDR3 length: 16
CDR3 protein: CASSFRGDRPNEKLFF
CDR3 DNA: TGTGCCAGCAGCTTTCGGGGGGACAGACCGAATGAAAAACTGTTTTTT

clone size: few
V gene: TRBV27
J gene: TRBJ2-3
D gene: .
CDR3 length: 16
CDR3 protein: CASSLFSRGASDTQYF
CDR3 DNA: TGTGCCAGCAGTTTATTTTCCCGGGGGGCCTCGGATACGCAGTATTTT

clone size: .
V gene: TRBV15
J gene: TRBJ2-1
D gene: .
CDR3 length: 14
CDR3 protein: CATSTDPAGNEQFF
CDR3 DNA: TGTGCCACCAGCACGGACCCAGCGGGTAATGAGCAGTTCTTC

clone size: once
V gene: TRBV5-1
J gene: TRBJ1-5
D gene: .
CDR3 length: 14
CDR3 protein: CASSLGFGIQPQHF
CDR3 DNA: TGCGCCAGCAGCTTGGGATTTGGCATCCAGCCCCAGCATTTT

clone size: .
V gene: TRBV27
J gene: TRBJ1-1
D gene: .
CDR3 length: 16
CDR3 protein: CASSTSVYTSNTEAFF
CDR3 DNA: TGTGCCAGCAGTACCTCCGTGTACACTTCGAACACTGAAGCTTTCTTT